A single sample is the source of the 28 T cell receptor beta chains below, sequenced in a study of neurological immune-mediated disorders. Each CDR3 protein gets one entry after TCRdb re-called the 5' RACE reads with MiXCR. The data show roughly 61,000 distinct CDR3 sequences, 24% seen once. Time point specified: technical triplicate 2. The sequenced material came from PBMCs. The receptors were gathered from a man in his sixties with HTLV-1-associated myelopathy (HAM/TSP).

In this sample, this clonotype turned up many times. The chain joins TRBV10-3 to TRBJ1-2; D remains unclear. The CDR3 consists of 12 residues. Between the trimmed V and J ends, which lost 3 bases and 3 bases, there was a span of 5 bases. Per the germline V gene, CDR1 is ENHRY and CDR2 is SYGVKD. CDR3 DNA: TGTGCCATCAGTGAACTATACTATGGCTACACCTTC. Its translation: CAISELYYGYTF.

The rearrangement uses TRBV28 and TRBJ2-1, with D possibly being TRBD1 (6 bases). V gave up 3 bases and J gave up 10 bases, with 22 bases separating them. This CDR3 comprises 16 residues. Per the germline V gene, CDR1 is MDHEN and CDR2 is SYDVKM. This CDR3 reads CASSFNRATITDEQFF. The CDR3 DNA is TGTGCCAGCAGTTTCAACAGGGCCACCATCACTGACGAGCAGTTCTTC.

V gene TRBV7-9 combines with J gene TRBJ2-7; TRBD1 matches at 10 bases. This CDR3 has 15 residues. V gave up 7 bases and J gave up 3 bases; unmatched junction bases: 9. Looked up from germline, CDR1 is SEHNR and CDR2 is FQNEAQ (reference sequence). CDR3 in amino acids: CASTQTGTGDYEQYF. DNA for the CDR3: TGTGCCAGCACCCAGACCGGGACAGGGGACTACGAGCAGTACTTC.

In this sample, this clonotype turned up many times. The V call is TRBV5-1, the J call TRBJ2-2; D remains unclear. The germline V gene has CDR1 SGHRS and CDR2 YFSETQ. CDR3 length: 11 residues. The V end lost 7 bases, the J end lost 5 bases, and 6 bases lay between the germline ends. The CDR3 sequence: CASFGTGELFF. Here the CDR3 DNA reads TGCGCCAGCTTTGGGACCGGGGAGCTGTTTTTT.

The chain is built from TRBV2 and TRBJ2-5; D ambiguous. Germline CDR1 is SNHLY and CDR2 is FYNNEI. Trimming took 7 bases from V and 3 from J, leaving 9 bases between them. This CDR3 region has 12 residues. The CDR3 is CASKRTEETQYF. CDR3 bases: TGTGCCAGCAAAAGGACGGAAGAGACCCAGTACTTC.

This clonotype was found many times. The CDR3, as DNA: TGCAGTGCTTGGGGGCCCGGGGACGAGCAGTACTTC. Translation: CSAWGPGDEQYF. The V call is TRBV20-1, the J call TRBJ2-7, with D possibly being TRBD1 (6 bases). CDR1 is DFQATT and CDR2 is SNEGSKA in the germline V gene (reference sequence). Trimming took off 5 bases at V and 5 bases at J, with 13 bases between the two ends. The CDR3 covers 12 residues.

Ten or more counts support this clonotype. V usage is TRBV4-1 and J usage is TRBJ1-1; TRBD1 might be the D (6 bases). Germline V lookup: CDR1 MGHRA, CDR2 YSYEKL. The CDR3 spans 14 residues. V was clipped by 2 bases and J by 10 bases, with 17 bases between them. This chain's CDR3 is CASSQTEGVSGAFF. The CDR3 region has the DNA TGCGCCAGCAGCCAAACAGAGGGGGTTAGTGGAGCTTTCTTT.

This clonotype is medium-sized. This chain connects TRBV20-1 to TRBJ2-5; 9 bases agree with TRBD1. V lost 8 bases to trimming and J lost 4 bases; unmatched junction nucleotides: 8. The CDR3 is 13 residues long. CDR1 is DFQATT, CDR2 SNEGSKA, per germline (reference sequence). The CDR3, as DNA: TGCAGTACTATACAGGGGGCAGGAGAGACCCAGTACTTC. It codes for CSTIQGAGETQYF.

This clonotype was picked up many times. The chain recombines TRBV5-1 with TRBJ2-7; 8 bases agree with TRBD1. Germline-derived CDR1 and CDR2 are SGHRS and YFSETQ. After removal of 1 base from V and 6 bases from J, the junction contained 3 bases not matched to a gene. The CDR3 consists of 13 residues. The CDR3 loop is CASSLTGGGEQYF. As DNA, the CDR3 is TGCGCCAGCAGCTTGACAGGGGGAGGCGAGCAGTACTTC. Filled out from reference TRBV5-1 and TRBJ2-7, the complete variable domain reads KAGVTQTPRYLIKTRGQQVTLSCSPISGHRSVSWYQQTPGQGLQFLFEYFSETQRNKGNFPGRFSGRQFSNSRSEMNVSTLELGDSALYLCASSLTGGGEQYFGPGTRLTVT.

The rearrangement links TRBV7-8 to TRBJ2-3; tentatively, D is TRBD2 (5 bases). The germline V and J ends were trimmed by 3 bases and 3 bases, with 10 bases remaining between them. This CDR3 region has 14 residues. The germline V gene has CDR1 SGHVS and CDR2 FQNEAQ. CDR3 sequence: CASSLLGGTDTQYF. The CDR3 DNA reads TGTGCCAGCAGCTTGTTAGGCGGGACAGATACGCAGTATTTT.

At least ten counts were recorded for this clonotype. The chain has TRBV5-1 and TRBJ2-1, with a tentative D call TRBD2 (6 bases). The V gene lost 4 bases and the J gene lost 9 bases, with 26 bases spanning the gap. The CDR3 spans 17 residues. The germline V gene encodes CDR1 SGHRS and CDR2 YFSETQ. The CDR3 nucleotides read TGCGCCAGCAGCCCTACCCTGGGGGGAGGTACTAGTAGTGAGCAGTTCTTC. Amino acid sequence: CASSPTLGGGTSSEQFF.

This clonotype appeared many times. V usage is TRBV25-1 and J usage is TRBJ2-6; unclear D gene. The CDR3 is 11 amino acids. Germline lookup yields CDR1 MGHDK and CDR2 SYGVNS. V shed 4 bases and J shed 14 bases, with 9 bases lying between them. The CDR3 loop is CASSVKGFLTF. The CDR3 DNA reads as TGTGCCAGCAGTGTGAAGGGATTCCTGACTTTC. Looking up the rest from reference TRBV25-1 and TRBJ2-6 gives the full variable domain: EADIYQTPRYLVIGTGKKITLECSQTMGHDKMYWYQQDPGMELHLIHYSYGVNSTEKGDLSSESTVSRIRTEHFPLTLESARPSHTSQYLCASSVKGFLTFGAGSRLTVL.

The rearrangement links TRBV20-1 to TRBJ2-1, with TRBD2 matching over 11 bases. The CDR3 has 14 residues. Germline-derived CDR1 and CDR2 are DFQATT and SNEGSKA (reference sequence). J was trimmed by 8 bases and V by 3 bases; bases with no gene match: 6. The CDR3 protein is CSARTSGIGDEQFF. DNA for the CDR3: TGCAGTGCTAGGACTAGCGGGATAGGCGATGAGCAGTTCTTC.

This clonotype was recorded many times. V gene TRBV5-1 combines with J gene TRBJ1-6; D perhaps matches TRBD1 (5 bases). This CDR3 is 15 amino acids long. Between the trimmed V and J ends, which lost 1 base and 7 bases, there was a span of 12 bases. Germline-derived CDR1 and CDR2 are SGHRS and YFSETQ. CDR3 amino acids: CASSLFRDGNSPLHF. CDR3 DNA sequence: TGCGCCAGCAGCTTGTTCCGGGACGGGAATTCACCCCTCCACTTT.

J is TRBJ1-5 and V is TRBV12-3 or TRBV12-4; the match to TRBD1 covers 9 bases. This CDR3 contains 14 residues. V dropped 11 bases and J dropped 15; count of bases not matched to a gene: 20. The CDR3 here is CACIATGQGVSVHF. The CDR3 DNA sequence: TGTGCCTGCATTGCTACGGGACAGGGTGTTTCGGTGCATTTT.

By share of the sample, this clonotype is medium-sized. The chain joins TRBV5-6 to TRBJ2-3, with D possibly TRBD1 on 6 matching bases. Trimming removed 0 bases at V and 0 bases at J, with 8 bases between. Per germline, CDR1 SGHDT and CDR2 YYEEEE. CDR3 size: 15 residues. CDR3 sequence: CASSLVGGSTDTQYF. CDR3 nucleotides: TGTGCCAGCAGCTTGGTAGGGGGAAGCACAGATACGCAGTATTTT.

This clonotype has a count of ten or more. The chain recombines TRBV5-1 with TRBJ1-3; 9 positions agree with TRBD1. This CDR3 has 15 amino acids. Germline V lookup: CDR1 SGHRS, CDR2 YFSETQ. V shed 3 bases and J 4 bases; nucleotides not matched to a gene: 5. CDR3 in DNA: TGCGCCAGCAGCTCGCGGACAGGGGCCGGAAACACCATATATTTT. Protein sequence: CASSSRTGAGNTIYF.

This clonotype was counted a few times. V is TRBV11-3 and J is TRBJ2-5, with D possibly being TRBD2 (5 bases). This CDR3 region has 13 residues. V dropped 2 bases and J dropped 5 bases, with 9 bases sitting between them. Germline-derived CDR1 and CDR2 are SGHNT and YENEEA. DNA of the CDR3: TGTGCCAGCAGCTTAAACCAGCGGGAGACCCAGTACTTC. Protein product: CASSLNQRETQYF. The full variable domain, with the rest looked up from reference TRBV11-3 and TRBJ2-5, is EAGVVQSPRYKIIEKKQPVAFWCNPISGHNTLYWYLQNLGQGPELLIRYENEEAVDDSQLPKDRFSAERLKGVDSTLKIQPAELGDSAVYLCASSLNQRETQYFGPGTRLLVL.

This clonotype showed up many times. J is TRBJ1-6 and V is TRBV5-1, with TRBD1 identical over 11 bases. This CDR3 has 15 residues. Looked up from germline, CDR1 is SGHRS and CDR2 is YFSETQ. With V trimmed by 4 bases and J by 8 bases, 5 bases remained unmatched. CDR3 sequence reads: CASSEGQGAYSPLHF. In nucleotides, the CDR3 is TGCGCCAGCAGCGAAGGACAGGGGGCCTATTCACCCCTCCACTTT. Supplemented by reference TRBV5-1 and TRBJ1-6, the full variable domain reads KAGVTQTPRYLIKTRGQQVTLSCSPISGHRSVSWYQQTPGQGLQFLFEYFSETQRNKGNFPGRFSGRQFSNSRSEMNVSTLELGDSALYLCASSEGQGAYSPLHFGNGTRLTVT.

In its sample, this clonotype was seen a few times. This chain uses TRBV18 with TRBJ2-1; no reliable D call. The germline V gene has CDR1 KGHSH and CDR2 LQKENI. The CDR3 runs to 15 residues. V gave up 6 bases and J gave up 2 bases, with 14 bases separating them. CDR3 sequence: CASSPRVDTYNEQFF. The CDR3 DNA is TGTGCCAGCTCCCCCCGGGTGGATACCTACAATGAGCAGTTCTTC.

The genes are TRBV2 and TRBJ2-7, with D possibly being TRBD1 (6 bases). The CDR3 consists of 13 residues. CDR1 is SNHLY and CDR2 is FYNNEI in the germline V gene. The V and J ends lost 8 bases and 1 base respectively, with 12 bases between them. This chain's CDR3 is CASGVDRSYEQYF. The DNA for the CDR3 is TGTGCCAGCGGGGTCGACAGGTCCTACGAGCAGTACTTC.

This clonotype has at least ten counts. This chain uses TRBV7-6 with TRBJ1-3, with 7 bases matching TRBD1. J lost 2 bases, V lost 2 bases, and 12 bases had no gene match. CDR1 is SGHVS and CDR2 is FNYEAQ in the germline V gene. The CDR3 runs 18 residues. The CDR3: CASSLTTQGVYAGNTIYF. The CDR3 coding sequence is TGTGCCAGCAGCTTAACAACGCAGGGGGTATATGCTGGAAACACCATATATTTT.

This clonotype was recorded at least ten times. The rearrangement uses TRBV10-3 and TRBJ1-5, with 9 bases lining up with TRBD1. Unmatched junction bases numbered 7, after V lost 11 bases and J lost 2 bases. Germline V lookup: CDR1 ENHRY, CDR2 SYGVKD. The CDR3 has 14 residues. The CDR3 bases are TGTGCCGCACAAAGGACAGGGGGCAATCAGCCCCAGCATTTT. Protein sequence: CAAQRTGGNQPQHF.

This clonotype was detected only a few times. This chain links TRBV30 with TRBJ1-2, with D perhaps TRBD1 (5 bases). The V end was cut by 5 bases, the J end by 6 bases, with 22 bases between. The CDR3 contains 15 residues. CDR1 GTSNPN and CDR2 SVGIG come from the germline V gene (reference sequence). The DNA of the CDR3 is TGTGCCTGGGGGGATGGGGGGAGAGGCAGGGATGGCTACACCTTC. This translates into CAWGDGGRGRDGYTF.

This clonotype is categorized as medium-sized (0.01 to 0.1%). The genes are TRBV10-3 and TRBJ2-2; TRBD1 aligns across 9 bases. The CDR3 extends over 17 amino acids. In germline, CDR1 is ENHRY, CDR2 SYGVKD. V gave up 2 bases and J gave up 4 bases; unmatched junction bases: 8. CDR3 sequence: CAISEQNRGHGTGELFF. The CDR3 region has the DNA TGTGCCATCAGTGAGCAGAACAGGGGGCATGGCACCGGGGAGCTGTTTTTT.

This chain connects TRBV18 to TRBJ1-1; possibly TRBD1 for D (6 bases). CDR1 is KGHSH and CDR2 is LQKENI in the germline V gene. The CDR3 sequence is 15 residues long. V shed 0 bases and J shed 1 base, with 9 bases lying between them. CDR3 nucleotide sequence: TGTGCCAGCTCACCACCCCCGGGACAGAACACTGAAGCTTTCTTT. The encoded protein is CASSPPPGQNTEAFF.

This clonotype has at least ten counts. This rearrangement joins TRBV10-3 to TRBJ2-7; perhaps TRBD2 as D (7 bases). The CDR3 sequence is 13 residues long. Trimming removed 10 bases from V and 2 bases from J, with 15 bases in between. Germline assignment: CDR1 ENHRY and CDR2 SYGVKD. This CDR3 reads CASNREGTYEQYF. Written as DNA, the CDR3 is TGTGCCAGCAACAGGGAGGGGACCTACGAGCAGTACTTC.

By share, this clonotype ranks as medium-sized (0.01 to 0.1%). The rearrangement uses TRBV29-1 and TRBJ2-2; 7 nucleotides align to TRBD1. The CDR3 has 12 residues. The germline gives CDR1 SQVTM, CDR2 ANQGSEA. The trim removed 5 bases at V and 6 bases at J, leaving 3 bases unmatched. The CDR3 sequence is CSVLTGAGELFF. For the CDR3, the DNA is TGCAGCGTTCTTACAGGGGCCGGGGAGCTGTTTTTT.